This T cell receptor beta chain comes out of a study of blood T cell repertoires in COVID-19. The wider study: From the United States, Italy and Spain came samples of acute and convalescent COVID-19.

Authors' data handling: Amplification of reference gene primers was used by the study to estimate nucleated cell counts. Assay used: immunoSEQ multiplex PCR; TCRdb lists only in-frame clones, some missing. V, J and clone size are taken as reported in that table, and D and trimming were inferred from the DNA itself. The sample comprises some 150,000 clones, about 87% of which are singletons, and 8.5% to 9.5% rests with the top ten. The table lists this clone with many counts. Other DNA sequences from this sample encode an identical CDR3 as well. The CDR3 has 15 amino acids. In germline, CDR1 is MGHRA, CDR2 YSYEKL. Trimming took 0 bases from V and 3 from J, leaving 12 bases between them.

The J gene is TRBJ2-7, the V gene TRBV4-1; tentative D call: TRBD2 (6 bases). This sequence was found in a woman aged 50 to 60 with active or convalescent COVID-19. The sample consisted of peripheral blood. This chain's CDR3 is CASSQDPGGRYEQYF. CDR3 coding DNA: TGCGCCAGCAGCCAAGATCCCGGGGGACGCTACGAGCAGTACTTC.